The 4 T cell receptor beta chains below were found in one sample sequenced in a study of early T cells in non-severe SARS-CoV-2 infection (dated by TCRdb to 2020 to 2022). Libraries came from 5' RACE. Sequenced on a NextSeq 500. The public reads were run again by TCRdb, first through fastp at Q25 and then through MiXCR, and only productive beta chains were kept. Rows with a matching CDR3 protein are joined into one entry that keeps the most common DNA and genes. This sample holds over 55,000 distinct CDR3 sequences; 10% to 15% were observed only once. About 3.1% of the sample is held by the ten biggest clonotypes. Material: whole blood. The receptor source for this set is an adult who was a healthcare worker with PCR-confirmed SARS-CoV-2 infection or an uninfected control (not recorded which).

This clonotype has ten or more counts. V and J are TRBV29-1 and TRBJ2-1, with D maybe TRBD2 (6 bases). In germline, CDR1 is SQVTM, CDR2 ANQGSEA. This CDR3 spans 19 amino acids. V lost 7 bases and J lost 0, with 28 bases in between. For the CDR3, the DNA is TGCAGCGCTCGCCCCCGGCCTTTAGCGGTAGGGGACTCCTACAATGAGCAGTTCTTC. This gives the protein CSARPRPLAVGDSYNEQFF.

This clonotype has ten or more counts. The chain has TRBV12-3 or TRBV12-4 and TRBJ2-1; 8 nucleotides agree with TRBD1. The CDR3 has 16 amino acids. Trimming took 5 bases from V and 9 from J; bases not matched to a gene: 15. This CDR3 is CASSPRGLEEQGEQFF. CDR3 DNA: TGTGCCAGCAGTCCCAGGGGGCTAGAGGAACAGGGTGAGCAGTTCTTC.

There are many counts of this clonotype. The chain has TRBV7-2 and TRBJ2-3, with 10 bases matching TRBD2. V was clipped by 5 bases and J by 2 bases; unmatched bases: 4. Germline assignment: CDR1 SGHTA and CDR2 FQGNSA. CDR3 length equals 15 residues. CDR3 protein: CASSAGLAVTDTQYF. The CDR3 DNA is TGTGCCAGCAGCGCCGGACTAGCGGTCACAGATACGCAGTATTTT.

This clonotype appeared many times. This sequence joins TRBV29-1 and TRBJ1-1; 12 nucleotides line up with TRBD1. The CDR3 is 16 amino acids. V trimming: 4 bases; J trimming: 5 bases; junction bases outside the gene matches: 11. Per germline, CDR1 SQVTM and CDR2 ANQGSEA. CDR3 DNA: TGCAGCGTTGTAAGGGACAGGGGGCGCAGAGGGACTGAAGCTTTCTTT. Its translation: CSVVRDRGRRGTEAFF.